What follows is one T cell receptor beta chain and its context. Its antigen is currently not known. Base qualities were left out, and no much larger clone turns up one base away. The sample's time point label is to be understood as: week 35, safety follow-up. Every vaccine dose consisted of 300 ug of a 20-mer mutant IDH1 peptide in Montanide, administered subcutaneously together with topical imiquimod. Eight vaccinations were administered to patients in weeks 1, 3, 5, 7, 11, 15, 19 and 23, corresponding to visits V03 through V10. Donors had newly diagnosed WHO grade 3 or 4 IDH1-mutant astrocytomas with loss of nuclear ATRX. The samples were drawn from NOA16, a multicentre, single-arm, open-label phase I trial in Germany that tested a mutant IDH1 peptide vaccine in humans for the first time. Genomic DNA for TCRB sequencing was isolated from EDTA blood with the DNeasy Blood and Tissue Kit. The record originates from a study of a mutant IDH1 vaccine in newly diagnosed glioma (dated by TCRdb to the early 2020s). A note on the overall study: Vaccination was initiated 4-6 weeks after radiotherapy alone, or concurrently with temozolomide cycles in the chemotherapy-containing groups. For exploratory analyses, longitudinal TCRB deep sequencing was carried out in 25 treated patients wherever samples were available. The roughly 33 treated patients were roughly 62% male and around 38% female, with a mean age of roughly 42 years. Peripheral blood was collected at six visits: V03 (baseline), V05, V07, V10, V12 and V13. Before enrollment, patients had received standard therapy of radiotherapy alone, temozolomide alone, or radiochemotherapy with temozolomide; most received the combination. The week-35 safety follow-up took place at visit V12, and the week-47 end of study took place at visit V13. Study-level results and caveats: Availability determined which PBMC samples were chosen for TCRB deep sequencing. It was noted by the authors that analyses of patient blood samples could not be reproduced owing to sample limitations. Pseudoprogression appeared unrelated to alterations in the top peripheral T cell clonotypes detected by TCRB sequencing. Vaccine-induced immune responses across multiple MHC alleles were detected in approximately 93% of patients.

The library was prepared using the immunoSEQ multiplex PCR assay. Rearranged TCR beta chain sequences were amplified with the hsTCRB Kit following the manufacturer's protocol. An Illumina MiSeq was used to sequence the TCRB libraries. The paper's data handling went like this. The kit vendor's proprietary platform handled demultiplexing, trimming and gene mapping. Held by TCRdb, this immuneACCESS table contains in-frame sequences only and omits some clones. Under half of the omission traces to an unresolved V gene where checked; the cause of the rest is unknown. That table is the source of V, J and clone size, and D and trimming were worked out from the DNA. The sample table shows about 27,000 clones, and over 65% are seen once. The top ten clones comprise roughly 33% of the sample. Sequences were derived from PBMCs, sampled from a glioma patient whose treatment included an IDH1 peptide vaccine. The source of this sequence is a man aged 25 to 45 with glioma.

For the CDR3, the sequence is CATSRDRVTEAFF. The DNA sequence is TGTGCCACCAGCAGAGATAGGGTAACTGAAGCTTTCTTT. The rearrangement combines TRBV15 with TRBJ1-1, with the D gene not confidently named. Spanning cysteine to phenylalanine, the CDR3 consists of 13 amino acids. Only CDR3 DNA remains: 39 bases, in frame from the first base. The germline ends are 7 bases apart after V is trimmed by 0 bases and J by 5 bases. The germline V gene encodes CDR1 LNHNV and CDR2 YYDKDF (reference sequence).